The 4 T cell receptor beta chains reported below all come from one sample, sequenced in a study of blood T cell repertoires in COVID-19. Generated by immunoSEQ multiplex PCR, the TCRdb table keeps only in-frame clones and is missing some. Among more than 300,000 clones, approximately 84% were seen once, and the ten largest hold around 4%. The specimen was PBMCs or T cells enriched from blood (not recorded which). The receptors come from a young man who had recovered from COVID-19.

This chain uses TRBV28 with TRBJ2-5, with 12 bases identical to TRBD1. V trimming: 3 bases; J trimming: 5 bases; junction bases outside the gene matches: 10. Germline V gives CDR1 MDHEN, CDR2 SYDVKM. This CDR3 contains 17 residues. CDR3 in DNA: TGTGCCAGCAGTTTTCGCCCGGGACAGGGGGCGCGGGAGACCCAGTACTTC. Amino acids: CASSFRPGQGARETQYF. The whole variable domain, filled in from reference TRBV28 and TRBJ2-5, reads DVKVTQSSRYLVKRTGEKVFLECVQDMDHENMFWYRQDPGLGLRLIYFSYDVKMKEKGDIPEGYSVSREKKERFSLILESASTNQTSMYLCASSFRPGQGARETQYFGPGTRLLVL.

The CDR3 DNA sequence: TGTGCCAGCAGCCTTCGTGAGGGGGCGGTGGAAGCTGACTACGAGCAGTACTTC. This gives the protein CASSLREGAVEADYEQYF. The chain employs TRBV3-1 (or the pseudogene TRBV3-2) and TRBJ2-7; 7 nucleotides agree with TRBD1. CDR1 and CDR2 (germline): LGHDT, YNNKEL (reference sequence). This CDR3 region has 18 residues. The trim removed 4 bases at V and 3 bases at J, leaving 18 bases unmatched.

This clone is a singleton in its sample. The chain recombines TRBV19 with TRBJ1-1; 7 bases map to TRBD1. This CDR3 contains 15 residues. The V gene end was trimmed by 4 bases and the J gene end by 0 bases; junction bases not matched to a gene: 5. Germline V gives CDR1 LNHDA, CDR2 SQIVND (reference sequence). CDR3 DNA sequence: TGTGCCAGTAGTAACCGACAGGGTTTGAACACTGAAGCTTTCTTT. The encoded protein is CASSNRQGLNTEAFF.

This clone was found once. The rearrangement links TRBV7-6 to TRBJ2-7; 11 positions match TRBD2. The CDR3 covers 17 residues. V was clipped by 5 bases and J by 5 bases; unmatched bases: 14. The germline V gene has CDR1 SGHVS and CDR2 FNYEAQ. CDR3 residues: CASSPRLAGITFNEQYF. In DNA form, the CDR3 reads TGTGCCAGCAGCCCCCGACTAGCGGGGATTACTTTCAACGAGCAGTACTTC.